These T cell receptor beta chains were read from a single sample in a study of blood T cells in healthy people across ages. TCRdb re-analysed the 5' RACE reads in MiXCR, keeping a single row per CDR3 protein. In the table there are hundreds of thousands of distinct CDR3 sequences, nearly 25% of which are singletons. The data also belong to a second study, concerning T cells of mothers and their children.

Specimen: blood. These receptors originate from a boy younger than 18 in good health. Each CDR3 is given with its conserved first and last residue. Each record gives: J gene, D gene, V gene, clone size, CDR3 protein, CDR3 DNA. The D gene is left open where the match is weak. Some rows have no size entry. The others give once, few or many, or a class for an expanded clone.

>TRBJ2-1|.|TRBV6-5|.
CASSYSFRRPQFF
TGTGCCAGCAGTTATTCTTTTCGTCGGCCTCAGTTCTTC
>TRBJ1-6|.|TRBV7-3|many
CASSLGTNNSPLHF
TGTGCCAGCAGCTTAGGCACGAATAATTCACCCCTCCACTTT
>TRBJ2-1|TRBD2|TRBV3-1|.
CASSQDGSGGASGNEQFF
TGTGCCAGCAGCCAAGATGGGAGCGGGGGGGCCAGTGGCAATGAGCAGTTCTTC
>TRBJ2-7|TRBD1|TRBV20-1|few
CSAPDLGGWDREWEQYF
TGCAGTGCTCCTGATCTAGGGGGCTGGGACAGGGAGTGGGAGCAGTACTTC
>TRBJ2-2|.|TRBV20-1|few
CSAQTWTGELFF
TGCAGTGCTCAGACCTGGACCGGGGAGCTGTTTTTT
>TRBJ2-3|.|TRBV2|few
CASDAGRLFTDTQYF
TGTGCCAGCGATGCAGGGAGGTTATTTACAGATACGCAGTATTTT
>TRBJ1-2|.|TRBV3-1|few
CASSPGTQIGGYTF
TGTGCCAGCAGCCCCGGGACCCAAATCGGGGGCTACACCTTC
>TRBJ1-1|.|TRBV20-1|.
CSAKQSLMNTEAFF
TGCAGTGCTAAACAGTCTCTCATGAACACTGAAGCTTTCTTT
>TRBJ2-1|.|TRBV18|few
CASSPLKQREQFF
TGTGCCAGCTCACCCCTGAAGCAGCGTGAGCAGTTCTTC
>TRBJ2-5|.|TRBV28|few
CASSWTAIQETQYF
TGTGCCAGCAGTTGGACAGCCATCCAAGAGACCCAGTACTTC
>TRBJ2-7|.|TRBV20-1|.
CSALPYEQYF
TGCAGTGCCCTCCCCTACGAGCAGTACTTC
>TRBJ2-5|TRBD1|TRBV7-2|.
CASSLIGDRVFGETQYF
TGTGCCAGCAGCTTAATAGGGGACAGGGTCTTTGGGGAGACCCAGTACTTC
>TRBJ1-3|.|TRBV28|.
CASSFGDSGNTIYF
TGTGCCAGCAGTTTTGGCGACTCTGGAAACACCATATATTTT
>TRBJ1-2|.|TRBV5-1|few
CASSGGVIYGYTF
TGCGCCAGCAGCGGGGGAGTCATCTATGGCTACACCTTC
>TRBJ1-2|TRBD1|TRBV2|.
CASSEAIQGYDYTF
TGTGCCAGCAGTGAAGCGATACAGGGGTATGACTACACCTTC
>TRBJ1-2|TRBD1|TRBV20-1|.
CSARDNGQGAYGYTF
TGCAGTGCTAGAGATAACGGACAGGGGGCCTATGGCTACACCTTC
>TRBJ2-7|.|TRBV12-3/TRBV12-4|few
CASSFRVWKQYF
TGTGCCAGCAGTTTTCGGGTCTGGAAGCAGTACTTC
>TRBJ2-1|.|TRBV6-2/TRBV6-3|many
CASSYYRTANEQFF
TGTGCCAGCAGTTACTACAGAACGGCCAATGAGCAGTTCTTC
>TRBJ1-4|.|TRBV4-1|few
CASSQVSGLEKLFF
TGCGCCAGCAGCCAAGTGTCAGGGCTTGAAAAACTGTTTTTT
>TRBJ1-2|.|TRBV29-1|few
CSVEADTYGYTF
TGCAGCGTTGAAGCTGACACCTATGGCTACACCTTC
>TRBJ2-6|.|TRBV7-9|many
CAGRKGSGANVLTF
TGTGCCGGGCGTAAGGGCTCTGGGGCCAACGTCCTGACTTTC
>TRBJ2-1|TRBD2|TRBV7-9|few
CASSFGRDYNEQFF
TGTGCCAGCAGCTTCGGGAGGGACTACAATGAGCAGTTCTTC
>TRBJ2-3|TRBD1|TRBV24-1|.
CATSDFAMTGGSTDTQYF
TGTGCCACCAGTGATTTTGCGATGACAGGGGGATCCACAGATACGCAGTATTTT
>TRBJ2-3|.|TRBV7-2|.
CASSSFIDTQYF
TGTGCCAGCAGCTCGTTTATAGATACGCAGTATTTT
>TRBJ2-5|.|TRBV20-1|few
CSAKNLVINQETQYF
TGCAGTGCTAAGAATTTGGTAATCAACCAAGAGACCCAGTACTTC
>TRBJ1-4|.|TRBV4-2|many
CASSQVQEKLFF
TGTGCCAGCAGCCAAGTCCAAGAAAAACTGTTTTTT
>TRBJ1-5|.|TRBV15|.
CATSRGVGNQPQHF
TGTGCCACCAGCAGAGGGGTTGGCAATCAGCCCCAGCATTTT
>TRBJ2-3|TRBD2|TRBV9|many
CASSVATSGGADTQYF
TGTGCCAGCAGCGTGGCGACTAGCGGGGGGGCAGATACGCAGTATTTT
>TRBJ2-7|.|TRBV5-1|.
CASSRLAHEQYF
TGCGCCAGCAGCAGGCTAGCGCACGAGCAGTACTTC
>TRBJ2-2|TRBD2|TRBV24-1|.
CATSDNQGGVTGTGELFF
TGTGCCACCAGTGACAACCAGGGAGGGGTGACGGGAACCGGGGAGCTGTTTTTT
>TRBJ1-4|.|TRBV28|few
CASSVTSRFEKLFF
TGTGCCAGCAGTGTAACTTCGCGGTTTGAAAAACTGTTTTTT
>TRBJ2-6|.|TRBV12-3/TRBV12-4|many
CASRRQGTGANVLTF
TGTGCCAGCAGACGTCAGGGGACTGGGGCCAACGTCCTGACTTTC
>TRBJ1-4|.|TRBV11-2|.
CASSLGAATTNEKLFF
TGTGCCAGCAGCTTAGGGGCAGCCACAACTAATGAAAAACTGTTTTTT
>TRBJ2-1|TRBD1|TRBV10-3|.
CAISEYRQGDNNEQFF
TGTGCCATCAGTGAGTACCGACAGGGAGACAACAATGAGCAGTTCTTC
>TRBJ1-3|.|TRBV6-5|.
CASSYGAGNGNTIYF
TGTGCCAGCAGTTACGGAGCTGGGAATGGAAACACCATATATTTT
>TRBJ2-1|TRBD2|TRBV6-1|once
CASSGGTSVWNEQFF
TGTGCCAGCAGTGGGGGGACTAGCGTTTGGAATGAGCAGTTCTTC
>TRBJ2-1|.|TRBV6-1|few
CASSDLAEQFF
TGTGCCAGCAGTGATCTAGCAGAGCAGTTCTTC
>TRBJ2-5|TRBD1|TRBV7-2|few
CASSIEEGGFWDERFF
TGTGCCAGCAGCATAGAGGAAGGGGGCTTTTGGGATGAGCGGTTCTTC
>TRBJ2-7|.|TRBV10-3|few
CASSGEEQYF
TGTGCCAGCTCGGGGGAAGAGCAGTACTTC
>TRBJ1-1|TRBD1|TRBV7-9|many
CASSLGQGFPEAFF
TGTGCCAGCAGCTTGGGACAGGGGTTTCCTGAAGCTTTCTTT
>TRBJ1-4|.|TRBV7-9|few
CASSLAGGIEKLFF
TGTGCCAGCAGTCTCGCGGGGGGCATTGAAAAACTGTTTTTT
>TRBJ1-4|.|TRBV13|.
CASRGSGSNEKLFF
TGTGCCAGCAGGGGATCGGGGTCAAATGAAAAACTGTTTTTT
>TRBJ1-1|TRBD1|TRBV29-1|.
CSVTGQGGAFF
TGCAGCGTTACCGGACAGGGCGGAGCTTTCTTT
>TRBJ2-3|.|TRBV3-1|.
CASSQGDSGPDTQYF
TGTGCCAGCAGCCAAGGGGATAGCGGCCCAGATACGCAGTATTTT
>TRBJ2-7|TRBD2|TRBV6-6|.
CASSFLAGTTYEQYF
TGTGCCAGCAGTTTTTTAGCGGGAACGACCTACGAGCAGTACTTC
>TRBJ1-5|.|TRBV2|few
CATGQSGNQPQHF
TGTGCCACCGGACAAAGCGGCAATCAGCCCCAGCATTTT
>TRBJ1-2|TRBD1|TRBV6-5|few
CASSYGPGPGGDYTF
TGTGCCAGCAGTTACGGACCCGGGCCAGGGGGGGACTACACCTTC
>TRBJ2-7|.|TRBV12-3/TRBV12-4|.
CASSLATAYTRHSYEQYF
TGTGCCAGCAGTTTAGCAACAGCGTACACGAGACATTCCTACGAGCAGTACTTC
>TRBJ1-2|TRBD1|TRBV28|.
CASQPSGTGDLGGYTF
TGTGCCAGCCAACCGTCCGGGACAGGGGATCTGGGTGGCTACACCTTC
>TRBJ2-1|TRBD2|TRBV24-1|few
CATSGTSRRNEQFF
TGTGCCACCAGTGGGACTAGCAGACGGAATGAGCAGTTCTTC
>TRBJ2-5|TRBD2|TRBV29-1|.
CSVGTSGGGYQETQYF
TGCAGCGTGGGGACTAGCGGGGGTGGGTACCAAGAGACCCAGTACTTC
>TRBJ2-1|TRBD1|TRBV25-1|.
CASSADRVYEQFF
TGTGCCAGCAGCGCTGACAGGGTTTACGAGCAGTTCTTC
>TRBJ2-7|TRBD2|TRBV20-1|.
CSARAERGGYEQYF
TGCAGTGCTAGAGCTGAGCGGGGGGGATACGAGCAGTACTTC
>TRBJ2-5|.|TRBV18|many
CASSPGQGETQYF
TGTGCCAGCTCCCCCGGTCAAGGAGAGACCCAGTACTTC
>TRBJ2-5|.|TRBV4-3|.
CAGSQDTGQGGSSQYF
TGCGCCGGCAGCCAAGATACGGGCCAGGGCGGATCGTCCCAGTACTTC